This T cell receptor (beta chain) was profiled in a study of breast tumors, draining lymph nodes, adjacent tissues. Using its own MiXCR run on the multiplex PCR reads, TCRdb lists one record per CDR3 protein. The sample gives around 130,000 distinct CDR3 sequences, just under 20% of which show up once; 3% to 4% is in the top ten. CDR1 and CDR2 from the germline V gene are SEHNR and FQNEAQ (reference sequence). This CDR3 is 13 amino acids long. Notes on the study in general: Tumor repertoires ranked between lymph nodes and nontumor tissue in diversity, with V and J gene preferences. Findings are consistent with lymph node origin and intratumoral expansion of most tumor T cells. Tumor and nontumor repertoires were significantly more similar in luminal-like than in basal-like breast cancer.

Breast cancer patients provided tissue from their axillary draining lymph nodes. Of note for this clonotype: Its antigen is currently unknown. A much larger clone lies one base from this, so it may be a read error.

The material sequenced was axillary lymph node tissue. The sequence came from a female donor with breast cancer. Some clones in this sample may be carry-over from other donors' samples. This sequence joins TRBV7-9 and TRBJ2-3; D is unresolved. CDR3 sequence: CASSFLTTDTRYF. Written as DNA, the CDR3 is TGTGCCAGCAGCTTCCTTACCACAGATACGCGGTATTTT.